These T cell receptor beta chains were read from a single sample in a study of PD-1 blockade in classical Hodgkin lymphoma. Repertoires were generated with immunoSEQ multiplex PCR, while TCRdb's copy carries only in-frame clones and drops some. Here the sample spans tens of thousands of clones, 90% being singletons. Sequencing was performed on peripheral blood mononuclear cells (PBMCs), taken before the fourth cycle of nivolumab. All receptors come from a human donor with classical Hodgkin lymphoma. The CDR3 runs from the conserved cysteine through the conserved F or W. Fields, in order: J gene, V gene, clone size, D gene, CDR3 DNA, CDR3 protein. The D gene is left open where the match is weak. Only part of the rows carry a size: once, few, many, or a class if the clone is expanded.

TRBJ1-2,TRBV27,NA,NA,TGTGCCAGCGCGGCAGACGCCTATGGCTACACCTTC,CASAADAYGYTF
TRBJ2-5,TRBV2,NA,TRBD2,TGTGCCAGCAGGACGAGCGGGGGGGCCATGGAGACCCAGTACTTC,CASRTSGGAMETQYF
TRBJ1-3,TRBV19,NA,NA,TGTGCCAGTAGCGGAGAACTGAGCTCTGGAAACACCATATATTTT,CASSGELSSGNTIYF
TRBJ2-5,TRBV28,NA,NA,TGTGCCAGCAGCCGTTTCCGACATCTAGAAGCAGAGACCCAGTACTTC,CASSRFRHLEAETQYF
TRBJ1-3,TRBV6-6,NA,NA,TGTGCCAGCAGTTACAACTCCCGGCGTGGAAACACCATATATTTT,CASSYNSRRGNTIYF
TRBJ1-2,TRBV9,NA,NA,TGTGCCAGCAGCGGGGGGGACAACTTCTATGGCTACACCTTC,CASSGGDNFYGYTF
TRBJ1-4,TRBV30,NA,NA,TGTGCCTGGAGGCATATAAGTCGGGGGCGAGGTGAAAAACTGTTTTTT,CAWRHISRGRGEKLFF
TRBJ2-3,TRBV7-3,NA,TRBD1,TGTGCCAGCAGCTTTGACAGGGGGCTGACAGATACGCAGTATTTT,CASSFDRGLTDTQYF
TRBJ1-5,TRBV6-5,NA,NA,TGTGCCAGCAGTTACGACAGCAATCAGCCCCAGCATTTT,CASSYDSNQPQHF
TRBJ2-1,TRBV7-9,NA,NA,TGTGCCAGCAGCCGCCCTTCTCCGTCCGACTATGAACTCTACAATGAGCAGTTCTTC,CASSRPSPSDYELYNEQFF
TRBJ1-2,TRBV7-6,NA,TRBD1,TGTGCCAGCAGCTTGTCCACTTGGGAAACAGGGGTACTCTATGGCTACACCTTC,CASSLSTWETGVLYGYTF
TRBJ2-1,TRBV4-2,NA,TRBD2,TGTGCCAGCAGCCAAGAGGCGGGACTAGCGGGGAATGAGCAGTTCTTC,CASSQEAGLAGNEQFF
TRBJ1-2,TRBV11-2,once,NA,TGTGCCAGCAGCTTAGATAACAGGGTGGAGGGCTACACCTTC,CASSLDNRVEGYTF
TRBJ2-7,TRBV27,NA,TRBD1,TGTGCCAGCAGTGGGGACAGGGGGTACGAGCAGTACTTC,CASSGDRGYEQYF
TRBJ2-6,TRBV19,NA,NA,TGTGCCAGTAGTAGCTTGGGACCCGGGGCCAACGTCCTGACTTTC,CASSSLGPGANVLTF
TRBJ2-3,TRBV6-1,NA,TRBD2,TGTGCCAGCAGTCCGGGGGGGCCCACAGATACGCAGTATTTT,CASSPGGPTDTQYF
TRBJ2-3,TRBV11-2,NA,NA,TGTGCCAGCAGCTTAAGGTCCACAGATACGCAGTATTTT,CASSLRSTDTQYF
TRBJ2-5,TRBV7-2,NA,NA,TGTGCCAGCAGCTTAGCAAGGTTCTGGGGGGAAGAGACCCAGTACTTC,CASSLARFWGEETQYF
TRBJ2-1,TRBV6-5,NA,NA,TGTGCCAGCAGTTACCGAGCTTCCAATGAGCAGTTCTTC,CASSYRASNEQFF
TRBJ2-1,TRBV9,NA,TRBD1,TGTGCCAGCAGCGTAGGCACAGGGGGTTTTCACAATGAGCAGTTCTTC,CASSVGTGGFHNEQFF
TRBJ1-5,TRBV18,NA,TRBD1,TGTGCCAGCTCACTTCAGGACAGGTATCAGCCCCAGCATTTT,CASSLQDRYQPQHF
TRBJ1-4,TRBV5-1,NA,TRBD1,TGCGCCAGCAGCCTCGGGGACAGGGGAGAAAAACTGTTTTTT,CASSLGDRGEKLFF
TRBJ2-2,TRBV19,NA,NA,TGTGCCAGTCGAGGCACCGGGGAGCTGTTTTTT,CASRGTGELFF
TRBJ2-5,TRBV9,NA,NA,TGTGCCAGCAGCGTAGTGGTGGCGGGTAGTCAAGAGACCCAGTACTTC,CASSVVVAGSQETQYF
TRBJ1-6,TRBV25-1,NA,NA,TGTGCCAGCAGTGATTCCCAACAGGTTTATAATTCACCCCTCCACTTT,CASSDSQQVYNSPLHF
TRBJ2-7,TRBV11-2,NA,TRBD2,TGTGCCAGCAGCGTTTTAGCGGGCGGCTCCTACGAGCAGTACTTC,CASSVLAGGSYEQYF
TRBJ2-1,TRBV19,NA,TRBD1,TGTGCCAGTAGCCGCCGGGACAGGGGGCTGCGAACGCCGGGTACAGGAGAGCAGTTCTTC,CASSRRDRGLRTPGTGEQFF
TRBJ2-1,TRBV25-1,NA,NA,TGTGCCAGCAGTGAGTGGGACACTATATACAATGAGCAGTTCTTC,CASSEWDTIYNEQFF
TRBJ1-5,TRBV7-2,NA,NA,TGTGCCAGCAGCCGACAGGGCAATCAGCCCCAGCATTTT,CASSRQGNQPQHF
TRBJ2-1,TRBV19,NA,TRBD2,TGTGCCAGTAGTATAGGTAGCAGCGGGGGATCCTCCTACAATGAGCAGTTCTTC,CASSIGSSGGSSYNEQFF
TRBJ1-2,TRBV11-2,NA,TRBD1,TGTGCCAGCAGCACAATACAGGGGTCCTATGGCTACACCTTC,CASSTIQGSYGYTF
TRBJ1-4,TRBV18,NA,TRBD1,TGTGCCAGCTCACCTCAGACAGGGATTAATGAAAAACTGTTTTTT,CASSPQTGINEKLFF
TRBJ2-1,TRBV27,NA,NA,TGTGCCAGCAGTTCAAGCACCCCAGGGACCGCGGTGAATGAGCAGTTCTTC,CASSSSTPGTAVNEQFF
TRBJ2-3,TRBV7-9,few,NA,TGTGCCAGCAGCTTCACAGATACGCAGTATTTT,CASSFTDTQYF
TRBJ1-1,TRBV4-3,NA,TRBD1,TGCGCCAGCAGCCATGATGGTACAGGGGGCGATGAAGCTTTCTTT,CASSHDGTGGDEAFF